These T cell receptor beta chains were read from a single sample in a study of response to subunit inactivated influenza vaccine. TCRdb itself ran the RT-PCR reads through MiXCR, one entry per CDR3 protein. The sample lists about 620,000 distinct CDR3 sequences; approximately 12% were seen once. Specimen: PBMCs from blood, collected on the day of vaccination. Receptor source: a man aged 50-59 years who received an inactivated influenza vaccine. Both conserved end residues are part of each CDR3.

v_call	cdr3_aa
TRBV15	CATRPGHQETQYF
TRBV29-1	CSVVKAVWDTQYF
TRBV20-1	CSARYSVRNNEQFF
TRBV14	CASSPGGTYTQYF
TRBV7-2	CASSLQGASYYGYTF
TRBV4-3	CASSQDPYSNQPQHF
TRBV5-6	CASSFRAGEQFF
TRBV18	CASSPDDRANTGELFF
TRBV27	CASSSLRALGGEQYF
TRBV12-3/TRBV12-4	CASTTSVELAGVGETQYF
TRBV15	CATSRGTSGRQGTQYF
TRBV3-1	CASSQRGFGDTQYF
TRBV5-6	CASSRGTSAYNEQFF
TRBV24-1	CATSDPGSSGYTF
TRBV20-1	CSARDPTHSTGGEQYF
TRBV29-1	CSVSGLVAYEQYF
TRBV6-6	CASSYPGRDEQFF
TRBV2	CASKMDRGETEAFF
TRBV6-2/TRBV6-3	CASRPTGRDEQYF
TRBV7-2	CASRDRTGQNTGELFF
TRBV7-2	CASSLGASGPSTDTQYF
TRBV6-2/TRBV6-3	CASRDALGGRNTGELFF